Listed below are T cell receptor beta chains from one sample, sequenced in a study of blood T cell repertoires in COVID-19. Profiling relied on immunoSEQ multiplex PCR, and the TCRdb table lists in-frame clones only, not all of them. The repertoire holds 100,000 to 140,000 clones, with 88% as singletons. The sample taken for sequencing was peripheral blood. These receptors came from a man aged 45 to 65 with active or convalescent COVID-19. CDR3s include the opening cysteine and the closing phenylalanine or tryptophan. The D gene is left open where the match is weak. Clone size appears in some rows only: once, few, many, or a class for an expanded clone.

TRBJ2-3 | TRBV6-5 | TRBD2 | once | CASSYPSGFREDTQYF | TGTGCCAGCAGTTACCCTAGCGGTTTCCGAGAAGATACGCAGTATTTT
TRBJ2-3 | TRBV24-1 | TRBD1 | . | CATSADRGGTDTQYF | TGTGCCACCAGTGCGGACAGGGGGGGGACAGATACGCAGTATTTT
TRBJ1-1 | TRBV27 | . | . | CASSLSGGVTEAFF | TGTGCCAGCAGTTTATCGGGGGGGGTCACTGAAGCTTTCTTT
TRBJ2-1 | TRBV18 | . | . | CASSPLTGGVSYNEQFF | TGTGCCAGCTCACCCCTAACCGGGGGTGTCTCCTACAATGAGCAGTTCTTC
TRBJ2-7 | TRBV5-1 | TRBD2 | . | CASSLSGGVKRGSYEQYF | TGCGCCAGCAGCTTGTCCGGGGGAGTTAAGCGGGGTTCCTACGAGCAGTACTTC
TRBJ2-1 | TRBV5-1 | . | . | CASSWDSNEQFF | TGCGCCAGCAGCTGGGACTCCAATGAGCAGTTCTTC
TRBJ2-7 | TRBV4-2 | . | . | CASSQAGVSYEQYF | TGTGCCAGCAGCCAAGCGGGAGTGTCCTACGAGCAGTACTTC
TRBJ2-1 | TRBV19 | TRBD2 | . | CASIPRGAGQQFF | TGTGCCAGTATCCCTAGGGGAGCGGGACAGCAGTTCTTC
TRBJ1-2 | TRBV28 | TRBD1 | once | CASSLGGQGSYGYTF | TGTGCCAGCAGTTTAGGGGGACAGGGATCCTATGGCTACACCTTC
TRBJ2-7 | TRBV5-1 | . | . | CASSLGLENYEQYF | TGCGCCAGCAGCTTAGGTCTAGAAAACTACGAGCAGTACTTC
TRBJ2-3 | TRBV9 | TRBD1 | . | CASSVVGQWPDTQYF | TGTGCCAGCAGCGTAGTGGGACAGTGGCCAGATACGCAGTATTTT
TRBJ1-4 | TRBV5-1 | . | once | CASSLPGENEKLFF | TGCGCCAGCAGCTTGCCAGGGGAGAATGAAAAACTGTTTTTT
TRBJ2-7 | TRBV10-1 | . | . | CASSENSGGYEQYF | TGCGCCAGCAGTGAGAACAGCGGAGGCTACGAGCAGTACTTC
TRBJ2-6 | TRBV15 | . | . | CATSRDLGGSGANVLTF | TGTGCCACCAGCAGAGATCTGGGGGGTTCTGGGGCCAACGTCCTGACTTTC
TRBJ1-5 | TRBV28 | TRBD1 | . | CASSLWRDRGSNQPQHF | TGTGCCAGCAGTTTATGGAGGGACAGGGGGAGCAATCAGCCCCAGCATTTT
TRBJ2-7 | TRBV5-1 | . | . | CASSLGPRSSYEQYF | TGCGCCAGCAGCTTGGGGCCGAGGAGCTCCTACGAGCAGTACTTC
TRBJ1-3 | TRBV27 | TRBD1 | . | CASSLVGGFGNTIYF | TGTGCCAGCAGTTTAGTAGGGGGCTTCGGAAACACCATATATTTT
TRBJ2-5 | TRBV3-1/TRBV3-2 | TRBD1 | . | CASSQGDRVEETQYF | TGTGCCAGCAGCCAGGGGGACAGGGTCGAGGAGACCCAGTACTTC
TRBJ2-7 | TRBV11-2 | TRBD1 | . | CASSPGPGQAYEQYF | TGTGCCAGCAGCCCAGGACCGGGACAGGCTTACGAGCAGTACTTC
TRBJ1-1 | TRBV19 | . | . | CASSPLWAGVTEAFF | TGTGCCAGTAGTCCCCTTTGGGCGGGGGTCACTGAAGCTTTCTTT
TRBJ2-2 | TRBV6-6 | TRBD1 | . | CASSFDQGANTGELFF | TGTGCCAGCAGTTTCGATCAGGGGGCGAACACCGGGGAGCTGTTTTTT
TRBJ2-2 | TRBV24-1 | TRBD2 | . | CATSDPSGGNTGELFF | TGTGCCACCAGTGATCCGAGCGGGGGAAACACCGGGGAGCTGTTTTTT
TRBJ1-2 | TRBV5-5 | . | . | CASSRSQGSGGYTF | TGTGCCAGCAGCCGGAGCCAGGGGTCGGGTGGCTACACCTTC
TRBJ2-3 | TRBV19 | . | . | CASRRGRMTDTQYF | TGTGCCAGTAGACGAGGGAGGATGACAGATACGCAGTATTTT
TRBJ2-5 | TRBV6-5 | TRBD1 | . | CASSPQGVRETQYF | TGTGCCAGCAGCCCACAGGGGGTTCGTGAGACCCAGTACTTC
TRBJ2-7 | TRBV27 | . | . | CASSFLADSSYEQYF | TGTGCCAGCAGTTTTCTGGCGGACAGCTCCTACGAGCAGTACTTC
TRBJ2-2 | TRBV6-5 | . | . | CASSSLVVVETGELFF | TGTGCCAGCAGTTCCCTAGTAGTAGTTGAAACCGGGGAGCTGTTTTTT